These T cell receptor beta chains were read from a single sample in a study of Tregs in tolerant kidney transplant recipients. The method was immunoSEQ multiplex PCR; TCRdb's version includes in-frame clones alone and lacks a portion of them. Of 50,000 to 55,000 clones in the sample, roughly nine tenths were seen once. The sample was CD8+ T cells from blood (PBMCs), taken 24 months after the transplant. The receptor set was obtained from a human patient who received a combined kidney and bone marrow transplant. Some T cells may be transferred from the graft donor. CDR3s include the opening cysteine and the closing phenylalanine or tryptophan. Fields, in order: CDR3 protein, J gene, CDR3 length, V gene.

CASSAYQGSYEQYF | TRBJ2-7 | 14 | TRBV5-1
CASSLGTSETYEQYF | TRBJ2-7 | 15 | TRBV5-4
CASSLPPPQAVYGYTF | TRBJ1-2 | 16 | TRBV7-9
CSVDRDYEQYF | TRBJ2-7 | 11 | TRBV29-1
CSTGTGGTGYTF | TRBJ1-2 | 12 | TRBV29-1
CASSSRSYNSPLHF | TRBJ1-6 | 14 | TRBV28
CASSLRQGLIYEQYF | TRBJ2-7 | 15 | TRBV14
CASSQDWLAGGTDTQYF | TRBJ2-3 | 17 | TRBV4-1
CASSPPGLDVSDTQYF | TRBJ2-3 | 16 | TRBV13
CASSLANGELFF | TRBJ2-2 | 12 | TRBV5-6
CASSLSVETQYF | TRBJ2-5 | 12 | TRBV28
CASSRGSGEQYF | TRBJ2-7 | 12 | TRBV9
CASSQIQGNSYEQYF | TRBJ2-7 | 15 | TRBV4-1
CASSVGPGTGYGYTF | TRBJ1-2 | 15 | TRBV9
CASSLSPYGYTF | TRBJ1-2 | 12 | TRBV7-9
CASSLGGEKLFF | TRBJ1-4 | 12 | TRBV11-2
CASSSDYSGNTIYF | TRBJ1-3 | 14 | TRBV27
CASSQEIAGGPGELFF | TRBJ2-2 | 16 | TRBV4-3
CASSPPGRDYEQYF | TRBJ2-7 | 14 | TRBV5-8
CASSIIGGVLNQPQHF | TRBJ1-5 | 16 | TRBV19
CAWSVGAGPRETQYF | TRBJ2-5 | 15 | TRBV30
CASSGGSGQGIRETQYF | TRBJ2-5 | 17 | TRBV25-1
CASRLAVGLAGGPGTGELFF | TRBJ2-2 | 20 | TRBV12-2
CASSSLNEQFF | TRBJ2-1 | 11 | TRBV27
CASSTGTSGRKTQYF | TRBJ2-5 | 15 | TRBV6-5